This T cell receptor beta chain originates from a study of T cell responses to AZD1222 COVID-19 vaccine. The CDR3 totals 14 residues. V was clipped by 5 bases and J by 4 bases, with 12 bases between them. Per germline, CDR1 MGHRA and CDR2 YSYEKL. Study-wide results and caveats: Donors were largely white British and mainly female; clonal diversity was possibly underestimated. Just a handful of AZD1222 recipients were seropositive at baseline. The reported proportion of spike-specific TCRs targeting unmutated variant regions was nearly half.

This clone was seen a few times. Its specificity is unknown. Repertoires were generated with immunoSEQ multiplex PCR, while TCRdb's copy carries only in-frame clones and drops some. The sample lists tens of thousands of clones; roughly 88% were seen once. The specimen was peripheral blood, collected 28 days after the second AZD1222 dose. The chain employs TRBV4-1 and TRBJ1-5, with D maybe TRBD1 (6 bases). This receptor was identified in an adult who received the AZD1222 COVID-19 vaccine. The CDR3 nucleotides are TGCGCCAGCAGCGATACAGGGCGGAATCAGCCCCAGCATTTT. Its protein product is CASSDTGRNQPQHF.